The T cell receptor beta chain described here comes from a study of CD8 T cells in Susac syndrome. Trimming pared 2 bases from V and 4 bases from J, leaving 1 base between. Germline V gives CDR1 KGHDR, CDR2 SFDVKD. This CDR3 is 11 amino acids long. General observations from the study: Regarding the TCR sequencing and HLA analysis, the study admitted that a relatively small number of individuals were involved.

Notes on this clonotype: Antigen unknown.

With random hexamers, about 0.45 to 1 ug RNA was reverse transcribed. Amplification of TCR beta CDR3 across 54 Vbeta and 13 Jbeta was performed with immunoSEQ multiplex PCR. TCRdb reprocessed the immunoSEQ multiplex PCR reads with MiXCR, giving one entry per CDR3 protein. Of about 150,000 distinct CDR3 sequences in the sample, about 95% are singletons; the top ten hold 0.15%. CD8+ and CD4+ T cells circulating in blood were sequenced for TCR beta. Relapsing-remitting disease, either stable or active, was present in the treatment-naive patients who were the multiple sclerosis controls. Sequencing was done on a sample of CD8+ T cells from PBMCs. The genes are TRBV24-1 and TRBJ2-5; D is undetermined. The receptor was derived from a human donor with multiple sclerosis. CDR3 coding DNA: TGTGCCACCAGTGATTCAGAGACCCAGTACTTC. Its translation is CATSDSETQYF.